These T cell receptor beta chains were read from a single sample in a study of T cells in Graves' hyperthyroidism and ophthalmopathy. TCRdb re-derived calls from the multiplex PCR reads in MiXCR, one entry per CDR3 protein. The profile shows hundreds of thousands of distinct CDR3 sequences, about a sixth of them singletons. The material sequenced was blood. Receptor source: a woman aged 18-30 years with Graves' hyperthyroidism. CDR3s include the opening cysteine and the closing phenylalanine or tryptophan. Each record gives: J gene, clone size, V gene, D gene, CDR3 protein, CDR3 DNA. A D gene is named only where the DNA matches it firmly. Size is omitted from some rows. Given values are once, few, many or a class for expanded clones.

j_gene: TRBJ2-7; abundance: few; v_gene: TRBV9; d_gene: NA; CDR3aa: CASSVGRAGYEQYF; CDR3nt: TGTGCCAGCAGCGTAGGAAGGGCCGGGTACGAGCAGTACTTC
j_gene: TRBJ1-2; abundance: few; v_gene: TRBV25-1; d_gene: NA; CDR3aa: CASSGWIGYGYTF; CDR3nt: TGTGCCAGCAGTGGATGGATCGGCTATGGCTACACCTTC
j_gene: TRBJ2-7; abundance: many; v_gene: TRBV7-2; d_gene: NA; CDR3aa: CASSLENSVSYEQYF; CDR3nt: TGTGCCAGCAGCTTAGAAAACAGCGTTTCCTACGAGCAGTACTTC
j_gene: TRBJ2-1; abundance: few; v_gene: TRBV20-1; d_gene: NA; CDR3aa: CSASRRGPRDEQFF; CDR3nt: TGCAGTGCTAGCCGGCGGGGCCCCCGGGATGAGCAGTTCTTC
j_gene: TRBJ2-7; abundance: few; v_gene: TRBV7-2; d_gene: NA; CDR3aa: CASSPGTHSSYEQYF; CDR3nt: TGTGCCAGCAGCCCCGGGACTCACAGCTCCTACGAGCAGTACTTC
j_gene: TRBJ1-6; abundance: NA; v_gene: TRBV5-5; d_gene: TRBD1; CDR3aa: CASSSPGQGASPLHF; CDR3nt: TGTGCCAGCAGCTCCCCGGGACAGGGGGCATCACCCCTCCACTTT
j_gene: TRBJ1-1; abundance: many; v_gene: TRBV28; d_gene: TRBD1; CDR3aa: CASSLTGTERTEAFF; CDR3nt: TGTGCCAGCAGTCTCACCGGGACAGAGCGTACTGAAGCTTTCTTT
j_gene: TRBJ2-6; abundance: few; v_gene: TRBV3-1; d_gene: NA; CDR3aa: CASSQVQALSGANVLTF; CDR3nt: TGTGCCAGCAGCCAAGTTCAGGCCCTCTCTGGGGCCAACGTCCTGACTTTC
j_gene: TRBJ2-7; abundance: NA; v_gene: TRBV7-9; d_gene: NA; CDR3aa: CASSLVLDYEQYF; CDR3nt: TGTGCCAGCAGCTTAGTCCTTGACTACGAGCAGTACTTC
j_gene: TRBJ1-5; abundance: many; v_gene: TRBV12-3/TRBV12-4; d_gene: NA; CDR3aa: CASSFQRNQPQHF; CDR3nt: TGTGCCAGCAGTTTTCAGAGAAATCAGCCCCAGCATTTT
j_gene: TRBJ1-1; abundance: many; v_gene: TRBV12-3/TRBV12-4; d_gene: NA; CDR3aa: CASSVEGTEAFF; CDR3nt: TGTGCCAGCAGTGTGGAGGGAACTGAAGCTTTCTTT